These T cell receptor beta chains were read from a single sample in a study of T cells in Graves' hyperthyroidism and ophthalmopathy. TCRdb reanalysed the multiplex PCR reads using MiXCR and keeps one entry per CDR3 protein. The data show hundreds of thousands of distinct CDR3 sequences, 15% to 20% seen once. Source material: blood. Every receptor here comes from a man aged 35-49 years with Graves' ophthalmopathy. CDR3s include the opening cysteine and the closing phenylalanine or tryptophan. A D gene is named only where the DNA matches it firmly. Rows may omit the clone size; those that give it use once, few, many or a size class.

CDR3	DNA	length	size	D	V	J
CASSLNTGPYEQYF	TGTGCCAGCAGCTTAAACACCGGACCCTACGAGCAGTACTTC	14	few	.	TRBV7-9	TRBJ2-7
CASRAETGLHYEQYF	TGTGCCAGCAGGGCCGAGACAGGGTTGCACTACGAGCAGTACTTC	15	.	TRBD1	TRBV6-1	TRBJ2-7
CASSTQGTVSGRAMNEQFF	TGTGCCAGCAGTACGCAAGGGACAGTAAGCGGGAGGGCCATGAATGAGCAGTTCTTC	19	few	TRBD2	TRBV6-1	TRBJ2-1
CASSLESGQTYGYTF	TGCGCCAGCAGCTTGGAGTCGGGACAAACCTATGGCTACACCTTC	15	.	.	TRBV5-1	TRBJ1-2
CASSLGGGSNNEQFF	TGTGCCAGCAGCTTAGGAGGCGGGAGCAACAATGAGCAGTTCTTC	15	many	TRBD2	TRBV7-2	TRBJ2-1
CASSQEGRLEQETQYF	TGTGCCAGCAGCCAAGAGGGTCGACTAGAACAAGAGACCCAGTACTTC	16	many	.	TRBV4-2	TRBJ2-5
CASSLAPSGNTIYF	TGTGCCAGCAGTTTAGCACCCTCCGGAAACACCATATATTTT	14	many	.	TRBV27	TRBJ1-3
CASRPGLAVTYEQYF	TGTGCCAGCAGACCCGGACTAGCGGTAACCTACGAGCAGTACTTC	15	.	TRBD2	TRBV3-1	TRBJ2-7
CASSPPEGGADTQYF	TGTGCCAGCTCACCACCGGAGGGGGGTGCAGATACGCAGTATTTT	15	many	.	TRBV18	TRBJ2-3
CASSPGRGNTGELFF	TGTGCCAGCAGTCCCGGTCGGGGGAACACCGGGGAGCTGTTTTTT	15	.	.	TRBV6-1	TRBJ2-2
CASSQRGQGYTIYF	TGTGCCAGCAGCCAGCGGGGACAGGGATACACCATATATTTT	14	once	TRBD1	TRBV16	TRBJ1-3
CASSIRPYSPDTQYF	TGTGCCAGTAGTATCCGACCCTATAGCCCAGATACGCAGTATTTT	15	.	.	TRBV19	TRBJ2-3
CASSGGTSGETQYF	TGTGCCAGCAGCGGCGGGACTAGTGGGGAGACCCAGTACTTC	14	few	TRBD2	TRBV9	TRBJ2-5
CASRDNGNQPQHF	TGTGCCAGCAGGGACAACGGCAATCAGCCCCAGCATTTT	13	.	.	TRBV6-1	TRBJ1-5
CTSSLGRYEQYF	TGTACCAGCAGCTTAGGGAGATACGAGCAGTACTTC	12	.	.	TRBV7-9	TRBJ2-7
CASSEWAAWDNEQFF	TGTGCCAGCAGTGAATGGGCGGCTTGGGACAATGAGCAGTTCTTC	15	few	.	TRBV6-1	TRBJ2-1
CASSQDSWGANSYNEQFF	TGCGCCAGCAGCCAAGATTCGTGGGGGGCAAACTCCTACAATGAGCAGTTCTTC	18	.	.	TRBV4-1	TRBJ2-1
CASSLWDKNIQYF	TGTGCCAGCAGTTTATGGGACAAAAACATTCAGTACTTC	13	.	.	TRBV12-3/TRBV12-4	TRBJ2-4
CASSRTSGGTTDTQYF	TGTGCCAGCAGCCGGACTAGCGGGGGGACCACAGATACGCAGTATTTT	16	many	TRBD2	TRBV7-2	TRBJ2-3
CASSSGQNTGELFF	TGTGCCAGCAGCTCCGGACAGAACACCGGGGAGCTGTTTTTT	14	many	.	TRBV11-2	TRBJ2-2
CAGRTVNTGELFF	TGTGCCGGACGGACAGTGAACACCGGGGAGCTGTTTTTT	13	.	.	TRBV7-9	TRBJ2-2
CASRTGQGAANYGYTF	TGTGCCAGCAGAACCGGACAGGGGGCCGCTAACTATGGCTACACCTTC	16	few	TRBD1	TRBV28	TRBJ1-2